The clone carrying this T cell receptor (beta chain) was seen a few times. Its antigen is undetermined. The entry originates in a study of T cell responses to AZD1222 COVID-19 vaccine. Study-wide results and limits: No day 14 peak samples; only post-peak repertoires were characterized. Dominant at 160-218 and 743-854, vaccine-associated CD4 TCRs also spanned spike. A rise in Spike-specific TCR breadth and depth followed two AZD1222 doses.

This CDR3 has 16 amino acids. The ends lost 7 bases at V and 5 bases at J; junction bases unmatched: 16. The germline V gene has CDR1 MDHEN and CDR2 SYDVKM. Here immunoSEQ multiplex PCR was the method, and the copy in TCRdb shows in-frame clones only, minus some. Among 140,000 to 150,000 clones listed, around 91% were seen once. The material sequenced was peripheral blood, taken on day 0 of AZD1222 vaccination. The receptor was derived from an adult in good health. V usage is TRBV28 and J usage is TRBJ1-1; 7 nucleotides match TRBD1. CDR3 sequence: CASISGDSPGRTEAFF. DNA of the CDR3: TGTGCCAGCATCTCGGGGGACAGCCCAGGGAGGACTGAAGCTTTCTTT.